The clone carrying this T cell receptor beta chain was picked up one time. Its antigen is still unknown. Data came from immunoSEQ multiplex PCR; TCRdb stores just in-frame clones and leaves some out. The data hold around 330,000 clones, with around 66% observed a single time. The sample originates from a study of cytotoxic CD8 clonotypes in ibrutinib-treated CLL. As for the study in general: Among responders, some 25 were partial and 2 complete; after median around 68 months, approximately 15 stayed remitted and roughly twelve progressed. Collecting the response samples happened after a median 12 months of treatment, with a range of 6 to 36. Overall study findings and caveats: Clonality went higher at ibrutinib response and then dropped back toward baseline at progression.

The starting material was PBMCs, obtained after 36 months of ibrutinib treatment. The sequence was obtained from a human donor with chronic lymphocytic leukemia.

The CDR3 reads CASSLILAGAPRGPDTQYF. CDR3 DNA sequence: TGCGCCAGCAGCTTGATACTAGCGGGGGCGCCGAGGGGGCCAGATACGCAGTATTTT. The chain joins TRBV5-1 to TRBJ2-3; 11 nucleotides line up with TRBD2. Germline CDR1 and CDR2: SGHRS and YFSETQ. The CDR3 runs to 19 residues. After removal of 1 base from V and 4 bases from J, the junction contained 14 bases not matched to a gene.